This passage covers 2 T cell receptor beta chains from one sample sequenced in a study of blood T cell repertoires in COVID-19. TCRdb's copy holds only in-frame clones and misses some; the assay was immunoSEQ multiplex PCR. The profile shows 310,000 or so clones, 86% of them singletons. The sequencing input was peripheral blood. Receptor source: a woman in her fifties or sixties with acute or convalescent COVID-19.

This clone was picked up one time. The CDR3 protein is CAWSFGHPYNSPLHF. The CDR3 DNA reads as TGTGCCTGGAGTTTCGGACACCCGTATAATTCACCCCTCCACTTT. This chain joins TRBV30 and TRBJ1-6, with D maybe TRBD1 (5 bases). Germline CDR1 is GTSNPN and CDR2 is SVGIG (reference sequence). V lost 2 bases and J lost 4, with 12 bases in between. The CDR3 spans 15 residues.

The rearrangement links TRBV7-3 to TRBJ2-1, with D possibly TRBD2 on 6 matching bases. V lost 3 bases, J lost 4 bases, and 13 bases lay in between. The CDR3 has 15 amino acids. Germline V gives CDR1 SGHTA, CDR2 FQGTGA. The CDR3 nucleotides read TGTGCCAGCAGCTTCTTGGCGGGACCTTACAATGAGCAGTTCTTC. Translation gives CASSFLAGPYNEQFF.